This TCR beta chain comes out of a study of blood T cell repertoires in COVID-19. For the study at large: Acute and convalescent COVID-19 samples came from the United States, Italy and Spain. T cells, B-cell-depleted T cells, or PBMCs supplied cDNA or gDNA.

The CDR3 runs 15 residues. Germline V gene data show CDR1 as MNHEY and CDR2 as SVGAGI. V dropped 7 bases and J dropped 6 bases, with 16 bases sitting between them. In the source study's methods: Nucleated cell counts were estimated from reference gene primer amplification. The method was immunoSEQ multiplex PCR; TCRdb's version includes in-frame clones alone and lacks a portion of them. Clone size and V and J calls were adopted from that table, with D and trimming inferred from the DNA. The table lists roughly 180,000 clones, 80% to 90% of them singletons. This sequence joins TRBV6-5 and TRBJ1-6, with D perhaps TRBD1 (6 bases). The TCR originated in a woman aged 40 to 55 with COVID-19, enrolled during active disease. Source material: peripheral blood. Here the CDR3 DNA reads TGTGCCAGCACCCAACAGGGTTTTGGTAATTCACCCCTCCACTTT. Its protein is CASTQQGFGNSPLHF.